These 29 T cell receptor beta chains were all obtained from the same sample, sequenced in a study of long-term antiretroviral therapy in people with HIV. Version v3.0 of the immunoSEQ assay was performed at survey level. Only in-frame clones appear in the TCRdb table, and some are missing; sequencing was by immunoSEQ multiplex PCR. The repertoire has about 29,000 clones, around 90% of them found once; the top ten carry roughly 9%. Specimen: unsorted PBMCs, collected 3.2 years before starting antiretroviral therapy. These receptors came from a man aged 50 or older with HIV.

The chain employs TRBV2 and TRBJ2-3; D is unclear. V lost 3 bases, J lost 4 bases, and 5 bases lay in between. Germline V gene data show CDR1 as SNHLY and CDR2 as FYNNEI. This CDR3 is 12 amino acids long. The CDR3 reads CASSDVADTQYF. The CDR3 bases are TGTGCCAGCAGTGATGTGGCAGATACGCAGTATTTT.

This CDR3 is CASSFGAGGITDTQYF. As DNA, the CDR3 is TGCGCCAGCAGCTTCGGTGCGGGGGGAATCACAGATACGCAGTATTTT. The V and J genes are TRBV5-1 and TRBJ2-3; 8 bases are shared with TRBD2. The CDR3 sequence is 16 residues long. Germline assignment: CDR1 SGHRS and CDR2 YFSETQ. J was trimmed by 2 bases and V by 2 bases; bases with no gene match: 7.

The CDR3 region is CASSSPEWSYGYTF. The DNA for the CDR3 is TGTGCCAGCAGTTCCCCCGAATGGAGCTATGGCTACACCTTC. The genes are TRBV28 and TRBJ1-2; D uncertain. The CDR3 has 14 amino acids. Germline CDR1 and CDR2: MDHEN and SYDVKM. Trimming pared 4 bases from V and 4 bases from J, leaving 13 bases between.

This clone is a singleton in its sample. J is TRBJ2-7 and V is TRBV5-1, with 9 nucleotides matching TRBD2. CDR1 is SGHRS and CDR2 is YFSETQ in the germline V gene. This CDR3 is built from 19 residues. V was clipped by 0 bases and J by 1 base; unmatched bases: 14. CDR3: CASSLGHQIGLAMSYEQYF. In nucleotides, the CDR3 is TGCGCCAGCAGCTTGGGACACCAAATCGGACTAGCGATGTCCTACGAGCAGTACTTC.

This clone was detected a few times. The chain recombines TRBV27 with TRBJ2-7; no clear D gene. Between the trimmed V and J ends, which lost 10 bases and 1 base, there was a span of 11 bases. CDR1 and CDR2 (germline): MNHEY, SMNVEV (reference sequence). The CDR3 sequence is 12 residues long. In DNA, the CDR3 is TGTGCCACCCATTCCGGGTCCTACGAGCAGTACTTC. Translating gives CATHSGSYEQYF.

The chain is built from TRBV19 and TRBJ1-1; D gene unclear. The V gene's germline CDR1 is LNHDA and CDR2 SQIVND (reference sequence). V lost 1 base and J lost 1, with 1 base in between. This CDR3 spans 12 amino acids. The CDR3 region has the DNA TGTGCCAGTAGTATAGGGAACACTGAAGCTTTCTTT. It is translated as CASSIGNTEAFF.

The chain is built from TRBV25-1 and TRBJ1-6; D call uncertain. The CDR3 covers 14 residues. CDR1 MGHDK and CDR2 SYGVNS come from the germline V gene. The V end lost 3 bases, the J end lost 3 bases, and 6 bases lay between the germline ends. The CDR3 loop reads CASSDPIYNSPLHF. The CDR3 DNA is TGTGCCAGCAGTGACCCGATCTATAATTCACCCCTCCACTTT.

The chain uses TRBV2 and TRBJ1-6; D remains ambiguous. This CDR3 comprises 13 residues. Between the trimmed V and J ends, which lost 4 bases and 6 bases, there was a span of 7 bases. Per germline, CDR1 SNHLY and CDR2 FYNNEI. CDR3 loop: CASSGDTNSPLHF. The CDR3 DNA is TGTGCCAGCAGTGGTGACACTAATTCACCCCTCCACTTT.

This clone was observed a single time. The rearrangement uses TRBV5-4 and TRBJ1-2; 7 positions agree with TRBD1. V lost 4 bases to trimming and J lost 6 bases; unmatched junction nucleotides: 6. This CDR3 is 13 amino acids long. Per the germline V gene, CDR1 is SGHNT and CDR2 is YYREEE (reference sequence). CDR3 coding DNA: TGTGCCAGCAGCAGAGGAGGGACAGATGGCTACACCTTC. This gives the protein CASSRGGTDGYTF.

CDR3 region: CAGGLNTDTQYF. Written as DNA, the CDR3 is TGTGCCGGGGGACTTAACACAGATACGCAGTATTTT. The rearrangement joins TRBV30 to TRBJ2-3; TRBD2 is a possible D gene (6 bases). This CDR3 has 12 amino acids. Between the trimmed V and J ends, which lost 8 bases and 2 bases, there was a span of 11 bases. CDR1 and CDR2 from the germline V gene are GTSNPN and SVGIG (reference sequence).

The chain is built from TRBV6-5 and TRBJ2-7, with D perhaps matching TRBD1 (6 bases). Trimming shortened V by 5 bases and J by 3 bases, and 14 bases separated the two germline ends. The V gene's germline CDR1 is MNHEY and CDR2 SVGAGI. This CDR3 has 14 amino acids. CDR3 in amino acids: CASSIPGHDYEQYF. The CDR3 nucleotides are TGTGCCAGCAGTATCCCGGGACACGACTACGAGCAGTACTTC.

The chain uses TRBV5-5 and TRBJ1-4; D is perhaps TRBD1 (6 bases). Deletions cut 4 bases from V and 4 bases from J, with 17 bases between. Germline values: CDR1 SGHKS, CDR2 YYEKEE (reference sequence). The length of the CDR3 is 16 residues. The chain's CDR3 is CASSRDRHGVNEKLFF. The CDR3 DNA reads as TGTGCCAGCAGCCGAGACAGGCATGGGGTTAATGAAAAACTGTTTTTT.

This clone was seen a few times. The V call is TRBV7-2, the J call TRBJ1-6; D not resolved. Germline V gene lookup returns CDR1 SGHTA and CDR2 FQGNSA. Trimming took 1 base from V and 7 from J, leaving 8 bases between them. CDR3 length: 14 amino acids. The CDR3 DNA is TGTGCCAGCAGCTTAGACAGATTGAATTCACCCCTCCACTTT. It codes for CASSLDRLNSPLHF.

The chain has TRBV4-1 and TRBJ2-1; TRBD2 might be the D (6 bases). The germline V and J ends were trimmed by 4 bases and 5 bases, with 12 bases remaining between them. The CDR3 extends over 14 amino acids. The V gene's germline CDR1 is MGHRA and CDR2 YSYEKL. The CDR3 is CASSRSGLNNEQFF. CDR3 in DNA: TGCGCCAGCAGCCGTAGCGGTTTAAACAATGAGCAGTTCTTC.

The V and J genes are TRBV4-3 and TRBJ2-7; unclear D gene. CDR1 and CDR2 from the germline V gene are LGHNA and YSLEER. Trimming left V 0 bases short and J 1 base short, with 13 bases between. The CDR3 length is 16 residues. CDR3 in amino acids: CASSQEQSVPSYEQYF. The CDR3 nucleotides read TGCGCCAGCAGCCAAGAACAATCCGTGCCTTCCTACGAGCAGTACTTC.

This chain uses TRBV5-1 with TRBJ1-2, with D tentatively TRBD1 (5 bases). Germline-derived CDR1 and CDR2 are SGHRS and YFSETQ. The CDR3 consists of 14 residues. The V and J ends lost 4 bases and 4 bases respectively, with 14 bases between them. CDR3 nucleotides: TGCGCCAGCAGCACCGATACAGGACTCTATGGCTACACCTTC. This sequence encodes CASSTDTGLYGYTF.

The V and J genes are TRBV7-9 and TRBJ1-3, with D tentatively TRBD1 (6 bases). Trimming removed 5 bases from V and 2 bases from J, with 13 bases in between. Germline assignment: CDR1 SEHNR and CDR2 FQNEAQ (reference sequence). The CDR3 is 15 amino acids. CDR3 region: CASSVHRTAGNTIYF. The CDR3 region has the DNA TGTGCCAGCAGCGTCCACAGGACAGCTGGAAACACCATATATTTT.

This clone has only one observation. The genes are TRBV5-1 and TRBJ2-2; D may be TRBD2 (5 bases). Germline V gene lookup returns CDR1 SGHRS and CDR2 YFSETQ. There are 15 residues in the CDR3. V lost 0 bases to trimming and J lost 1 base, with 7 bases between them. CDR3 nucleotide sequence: TGCGCCAGCAGCTTGGTTGCGGGGAACACCGGGGAGCTGTTTTTT. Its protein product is CASSLVAGNTGELFF. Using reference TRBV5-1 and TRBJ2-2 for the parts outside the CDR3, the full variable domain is KAGVTQTPRYLIKTRGQQVTLSCSPISGHRSVSWYQQTPGQGLQFLFEYFSETQRNKGNFPGRFSGRQFSNSRSEMNVSTLELGDSALYLCASSLVAGNTGELFFGEGSRLTVL.

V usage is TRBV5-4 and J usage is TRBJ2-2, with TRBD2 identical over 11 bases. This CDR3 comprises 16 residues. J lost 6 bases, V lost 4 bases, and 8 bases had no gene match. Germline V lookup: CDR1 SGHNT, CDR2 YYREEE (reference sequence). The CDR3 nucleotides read TGTGCCAGCAGCCTACAGAATAGCGGGAGGGCCGGGGAGCTGTTTTTT. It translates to CASSLQNSGRAGELFF.

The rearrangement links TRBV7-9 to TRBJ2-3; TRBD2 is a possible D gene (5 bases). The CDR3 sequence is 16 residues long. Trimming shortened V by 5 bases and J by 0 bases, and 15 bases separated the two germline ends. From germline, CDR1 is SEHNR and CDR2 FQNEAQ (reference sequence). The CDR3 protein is CASSPPEGTSTDTQYF. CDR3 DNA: TGTGCCAGCAGCCCCCCAGAGGGCACTAGCACAGATACGCAGTATTTT.

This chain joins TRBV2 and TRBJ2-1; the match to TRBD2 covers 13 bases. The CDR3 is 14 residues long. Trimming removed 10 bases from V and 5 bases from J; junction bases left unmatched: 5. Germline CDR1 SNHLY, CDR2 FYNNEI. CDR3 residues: CATQLAGGNNEQFF. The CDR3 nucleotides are TGTGCCACCCAACTAGCGGGGGGGAACAATGAGCAGTTCTTC.

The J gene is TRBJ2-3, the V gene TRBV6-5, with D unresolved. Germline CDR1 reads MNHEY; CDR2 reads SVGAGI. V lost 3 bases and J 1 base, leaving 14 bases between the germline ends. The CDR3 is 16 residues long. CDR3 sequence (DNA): TGTGCCAGCAGTTATTTTGCGGTTAAGGGCACAGATACGCAGTATTTT. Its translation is CASSYFAVKGTDTQYF.

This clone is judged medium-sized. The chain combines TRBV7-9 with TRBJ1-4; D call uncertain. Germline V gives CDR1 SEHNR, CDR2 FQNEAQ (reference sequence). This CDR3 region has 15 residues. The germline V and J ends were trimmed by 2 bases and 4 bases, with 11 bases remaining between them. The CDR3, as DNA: TGTGCCAGCAGCTTAAGCCTTGTTGGTAATGAAAAACTGTTTTTT. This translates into CASSLSLVGNEKLFF.

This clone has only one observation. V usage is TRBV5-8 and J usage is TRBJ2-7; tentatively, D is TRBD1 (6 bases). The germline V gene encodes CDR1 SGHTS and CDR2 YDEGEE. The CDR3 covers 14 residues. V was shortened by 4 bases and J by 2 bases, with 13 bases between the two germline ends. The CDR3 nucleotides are TGTGCCAGCAGCCGCAACAGGGCTCCCTACGAGCAGTACTTC. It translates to CASSRNRAPYEQYF.

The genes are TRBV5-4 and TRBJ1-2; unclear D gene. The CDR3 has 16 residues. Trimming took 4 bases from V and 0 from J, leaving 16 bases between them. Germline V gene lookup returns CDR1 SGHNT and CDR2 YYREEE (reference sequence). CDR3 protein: CASSQAPDAANYGYTF. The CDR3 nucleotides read TGTGCCAGCAGCCAAGCCCCAGACGCTGCTAACTATGGCTACACCTTC.

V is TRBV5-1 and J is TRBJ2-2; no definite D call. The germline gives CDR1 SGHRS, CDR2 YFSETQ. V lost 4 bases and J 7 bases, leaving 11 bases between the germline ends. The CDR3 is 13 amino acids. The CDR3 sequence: CASSPGPHGELFF. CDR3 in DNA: TGCGCCAGCAGCCCAGGACCCCACGGGGAGCTGTTTTTT.

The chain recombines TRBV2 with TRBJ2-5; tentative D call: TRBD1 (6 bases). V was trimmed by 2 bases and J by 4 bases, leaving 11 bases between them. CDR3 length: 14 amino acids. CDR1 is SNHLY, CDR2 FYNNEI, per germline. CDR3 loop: CASSEQGMGETQYF. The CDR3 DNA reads TGTGCCAGCAGTGAACAGGGGATGGGAGAGACCCAGTACTTC.

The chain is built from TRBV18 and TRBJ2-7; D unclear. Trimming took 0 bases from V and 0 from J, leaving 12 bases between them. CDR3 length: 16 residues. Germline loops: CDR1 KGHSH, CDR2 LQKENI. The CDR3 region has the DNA TGTGCCAGCTCACCACCCTACAGCCCAATCTCCTACGAGCAGTACTTC. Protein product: CASSPPYSPISYEQYF.

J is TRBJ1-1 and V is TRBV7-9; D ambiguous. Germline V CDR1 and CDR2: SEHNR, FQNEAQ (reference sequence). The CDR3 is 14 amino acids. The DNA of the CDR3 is TGTGTCTCCACTATCGACCCGTCGTTCACTGAAGCTTTCTTT. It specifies CVSTIDPSFTEAFF.